The 12 T cell receptor beta chains below come from one sample, sequenced in a study of T-cell memory formation after mild COVID-19. MiXCR was run by TCRdb on the 5' RACE reads, yielding one entry per CDR3 protein. The table shows about 90,000 distinct CDR3 sequences, with 13% occurring only once. Sequenced: PBMCs or a T cell subset sorted from them (not recorded which). The receptor set was obtained from an adult woman who had mild COVID-19 (a few samples of this study predate the infection). Cell type and time point are not known.

The chain employs TRBV29-1 and TRBJ1-1, with 8 bases lining up with TRBD1. V trimming: 5 bases; J trimming: 8 bases; junction bases outside the gene matches: 7. The CDR3 sequence is 12 residues long. Germline V CDR1 and CDR2: SQVTM, ANQGSEA. The CDR3: CSVPPRQGEAFF. The CDR3, as DNA: TGCAGCGTTCCCCCACGACAGGGGGAAGCTTTCTTT.

This clonotype was seen many times. The chain uses TRBV12-3 or TRBV12-4 and TRBJ2-3, with D tentatively TRBD2 (6 bases). Deletions cut 6 bases from V and 1 base from J, with 11 bases between. The CDR3 is 14 residues long. This chain's CDR3 is CASRQAGRTDTQYF. CDR3 coding DNA: TGTGCCAGCAGGCAAGCGGGCCGCACAGATACGCAGTATTTT.

This chain uses TRBV20-1 with TRBJ2-5; TRBD1 agrees at 7 bases. J gave up 4 bases and V 6 bases, and 5 bases lay outside the gene matches. The CDR3 runs to 12 residues. Germline V lookup: CDR1 DFQATT, CDR2 SNEGSKA (reference sequence). CDR3 sequence (DNA): TGCAGTGCCGGGACAGCCCGAGAGACCCAGTACTTC. Amino acids: CSAGTARETQYF.

This chain joins TRBV7-9 and TRBJ1-1, with D possibly matching TRBD1 (5 bases). The V end was cut by 0 bases, the J end by 10 bases, with 6 bases between. This CDR3 is 11 amino acids long. Germline V gene data show CDR1 as SEHNR and CDR2 as FQNEAQ (reference sequence). The CDR3 sequence: CASSLAGGAFF. Written as DNA, the CDR3 is TGTGCCAGCAGCTTAGCCGGGGGAGCTTTCTTT.

The rearrangement joins TRBV2 to TRBJ1-1, with D possibly being TRBD1 (5 bases). Deletions cut 11 bases from V and 8 bases from J, with 18 bases between. Germline CDR1 and CDR2: SNHLY and FYNNEI. The CDR3 contains 12 residues. CDR3 residues: CASGQGPSEAFF. The CDR3 nucleotides are TGTGCCTCCGGGCAGGGACCCTCCGAAGCTTTCTTT.

This clonotype was detected only once. This chain connects TRBV3-1 to TRBJ1-2; D is perhaps TRBD1 (5 bases). The V gene's germline CDR1 is LGHDT and CDR2 YNNKEL (reference sequence). Trimming took 4 bases from V and 3 from J, leaving 12 bases between them. The CDR3 sequence is 14 residues long. The CDR3: CASSPGQIDYGYTF. CDR3 in DNA: TGTGCCAGCAGCCCGGGGCAGATTGACTATGGCTACACCTTC.

This clonotype was seen only a few times. This rearrangement joins TRBV6-5 to TRBJ1-2; 8 nucleotides agree with TRBD1. Germline CDR1 and CDR2: MNHEY and SVGAGI. This CDR3 is 15 amino acids long. J gave up 7 bases and V 5 bases, and 12 bases lay outside the gene matches. In nucleotides, the CDR3 is TGTGCCAGCAGTCAGACCCTTGACAGGGGTAGTGGCTACACCTTC. This codes for CASSQTLDRGSGYTF.

The chain joins TRBV4-1 to TRBJ2-7; tentatively, D is TRBD1 or TRBD2 (5 bases each). The CDR3 has 15 amino acids. Germline values: CDR1 MGHRA, CDR2 YSYEKL. Trimming stripped 4 bases from V and 0 bases from J, with 13 bases between. DNA for the CDR3: TGCGCCAGCAGCCGAGGGGCAGGGAGCTCCTACGAGCAGTACTTC. This gives the protein CASSRGAGSSYEQYF.

This clonotype was seen only a few times. V is TRBV24-1 and J is TRBJ2-3; D might be TRBD2 (6 bases). The V gene's germline CDR1 is KGHDR and CDR2 SFDVKD. Trimming removed 1 base from V and 3 bases from J, with 16 bases in between. This CDR3 comprises 17 residues. CDR3 sequence reads: CATSDFGQGGPTDTQYF. CDR3 bases: TGTGCCACCAGTGATTTTGGGCAGGGAGGACCGACAGATACGCAGTATTTT.

This clonotype was detected a few times. V usage is TRBV5-1 and J usage is TRBJ2-7, with TRBD2 matching over 7 bases. The J segment lost 3 bases and the V segment lost 0 bases, leaving 9 bases of the junction unmatched. The CDR3 spans 16 residues. In germline, CDR1 is SGHRS, CDR2 YFSETQ. CDR3 in DNA: TGCGCCAGCAGCTTGGTTTTTGCGGGAGAGCTCTACGAGCAGTACTTC. It codes for CASSLVFAGELYEQYF.

This clonotype was observed a handful of times. CDR3 protein: CASSQTGINTQYF. CDR3 bases: TGTGCCAGCAGCCAGACGGGGATCAATACGCAGTATTTT. The V call is TRBV3-1, the J call TRBJ2-3; the D gene is possibly TRBD2 (5 bases). The CDR3 covers 13 residues. Trimming pared 3 bases from V and 7 bases from J, leaving 11 bases between. Germline CDR1 LGHDT, CDR2 YNNKEL (reference sequence).

This sequence joins TRBV4-2 and TRBJ1-2, with TRBD1 matching 7 bases. V shed 3 bases, J shed 8 bases, and the junction held 9 bases outside the gene matches. There are 14 residues in the CDR3. Germline loops: CDR1 LGHNA, CDR2 YNFKEQ. The CDR3 DNA sequence: TGTGCCAGCAGCCATCCAGGACAGGAGGGGGGCTACACCTTC. It is translated as CASSHPGQEGGYTF.